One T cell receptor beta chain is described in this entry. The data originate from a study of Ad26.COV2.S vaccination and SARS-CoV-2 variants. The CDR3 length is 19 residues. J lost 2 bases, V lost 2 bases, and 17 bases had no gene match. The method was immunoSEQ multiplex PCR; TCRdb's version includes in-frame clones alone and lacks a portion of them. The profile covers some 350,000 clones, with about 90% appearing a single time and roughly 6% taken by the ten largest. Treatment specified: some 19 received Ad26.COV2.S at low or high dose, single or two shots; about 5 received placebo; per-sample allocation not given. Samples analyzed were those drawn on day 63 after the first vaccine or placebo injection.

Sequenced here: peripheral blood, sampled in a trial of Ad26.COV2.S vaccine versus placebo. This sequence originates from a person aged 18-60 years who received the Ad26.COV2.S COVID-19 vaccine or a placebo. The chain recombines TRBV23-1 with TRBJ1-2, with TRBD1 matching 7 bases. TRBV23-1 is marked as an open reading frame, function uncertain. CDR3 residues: CASSQGTAPRVGSNYGYTF. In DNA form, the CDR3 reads TGCGCCAGCAGTCAAGGGACAGCTCCCCGGGTGGGATCAAACTATGGCTACACCTTC.